This T cell receptor beta chain was captured by sequencing in a study of metastatic and nonmetastatic thyroid tumors. Study in general: A comparison of repertoires was made across blood and tumor or nodule tissue from malignant and benign thyroid patients. Study findings and constraints: It was reported that TCR beta diversity was significantly higher in malignant thyroid tumors than benign nodules, in blood and tumor.

Original processing notes: In papillary thyroid cancer, a distant-metastasis classifier was built using CDR3 differences across clinicopathological groups. MiXCR re-clonotyped the PCR reads for TCRdb. The V and J calls come from TCRdb's annotation, not from the publication. The repertoire holds roughly 19,000 clones, with more than 35% as singletons. This clone was counted only a few times. The antigen remains undetermined. Thyroid surgery had not been preceded by any treatment in any patient. Input material: tumor tissue. The clonotype was recovered from a female donor with papillary thyroid cancer or a benign thyroid nodule (not recorded which). Some clones in this sample may be carry-over from other donors' samples.

The CDR3 sequence: CASQRGGAQPQHF. The CDR3 region has the DNA TGTGCCAGCCAACGAGGGGGCGCGCAGCCCCAGCATTTT. This chain uses TRBV2 with TRBJ1-5; 7 bases match TRBD1. The CDR3 extends over 13 amino acids. Germline trimming cut 8 bases from V and 7 bases from J; bases unmatched to any gene: 8. CDR1 and CDR2 (germline): SNHLY, FYNNEI.